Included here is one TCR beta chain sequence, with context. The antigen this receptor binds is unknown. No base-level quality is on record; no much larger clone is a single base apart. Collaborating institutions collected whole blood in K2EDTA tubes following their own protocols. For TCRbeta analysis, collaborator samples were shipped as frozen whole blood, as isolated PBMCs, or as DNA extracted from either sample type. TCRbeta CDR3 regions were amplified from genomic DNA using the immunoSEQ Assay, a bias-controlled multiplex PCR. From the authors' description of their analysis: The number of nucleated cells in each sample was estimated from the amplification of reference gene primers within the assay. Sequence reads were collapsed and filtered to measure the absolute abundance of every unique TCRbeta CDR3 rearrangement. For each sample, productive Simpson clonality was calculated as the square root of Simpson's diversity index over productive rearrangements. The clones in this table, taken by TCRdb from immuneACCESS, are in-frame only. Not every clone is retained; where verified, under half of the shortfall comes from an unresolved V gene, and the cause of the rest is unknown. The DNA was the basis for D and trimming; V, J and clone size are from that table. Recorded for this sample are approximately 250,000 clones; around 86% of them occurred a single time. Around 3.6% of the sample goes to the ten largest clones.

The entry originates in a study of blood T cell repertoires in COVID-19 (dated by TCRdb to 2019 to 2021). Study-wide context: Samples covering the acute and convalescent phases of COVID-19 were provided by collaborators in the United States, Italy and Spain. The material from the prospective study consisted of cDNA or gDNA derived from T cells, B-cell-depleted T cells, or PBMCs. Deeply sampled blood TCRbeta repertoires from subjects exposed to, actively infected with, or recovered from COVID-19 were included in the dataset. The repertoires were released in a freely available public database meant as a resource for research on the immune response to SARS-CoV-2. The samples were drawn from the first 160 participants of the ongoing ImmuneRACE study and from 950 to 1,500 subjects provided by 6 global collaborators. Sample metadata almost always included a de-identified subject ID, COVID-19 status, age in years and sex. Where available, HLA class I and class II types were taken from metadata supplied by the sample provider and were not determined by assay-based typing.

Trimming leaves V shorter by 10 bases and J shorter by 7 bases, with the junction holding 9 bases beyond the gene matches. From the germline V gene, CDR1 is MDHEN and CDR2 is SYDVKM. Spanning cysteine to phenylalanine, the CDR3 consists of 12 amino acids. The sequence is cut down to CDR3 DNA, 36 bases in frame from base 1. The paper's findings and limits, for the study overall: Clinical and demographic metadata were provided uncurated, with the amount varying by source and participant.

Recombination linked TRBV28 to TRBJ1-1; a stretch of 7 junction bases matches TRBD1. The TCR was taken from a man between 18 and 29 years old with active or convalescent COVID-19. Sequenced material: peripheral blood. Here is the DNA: TGTGCCACCACCGGGACAGTATTTGAAGCTTTCTTT. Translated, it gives CATTGTVFEAFF.